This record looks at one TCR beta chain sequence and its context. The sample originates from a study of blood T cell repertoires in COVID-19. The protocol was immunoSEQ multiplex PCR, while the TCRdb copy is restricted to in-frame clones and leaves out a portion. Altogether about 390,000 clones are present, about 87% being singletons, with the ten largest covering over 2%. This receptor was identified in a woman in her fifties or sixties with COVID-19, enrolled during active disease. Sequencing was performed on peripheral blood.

The CDR3 coding sequence is TGTGCCAGCAGCCGAGACAACTACGAGCAGTACTTC. This sequence encodes CASSRDNYEQYF. The rearrangement links TRBV7-9 to TRBJ2-7; D unclear. Germline V gives CDR1 SEHNR, CDR2 FQNEAQ (reference sequence). V was shortened by 5 bases and J by 3 bases, with 8 bases between the two germline ends. The CDR3 runs 12 residues. Using reference TRBV7-9 and TRBJ2-7 for the parts outside the CDR3, the full variable domain is DTGVSQNPRHKITKRGQNVTFRCDPISEHNRLYWYRQTLGQGPEFLTYFQNEAQLEKSRLLSDRFSAERPKGSFSTLEIQRTEQGDSAMYLCASSRDNYEQYFGPGTRLTVT.